This record looks at one TCR beta chain sequence and its context. Its antigen is unidentified. Just one base apart from a much larger clone, this may be a read error. These data originate in a study of spatial heterogeneity in lung cancer. Across the study: Available follow-up PBMC samples, collected a median of about two years post-resection, were sequenced.

The presence of a unique molecular identifier marked each TCR cDNA molecule. TCRdb reprocessed the 5' RACE reads via MiXCR and lists one record per CDR3 protein. The profile shows about 36,000 distinct CDR3 sequences, just over 7.5% of them singletons. This sample's time point: blood at routine non-recurrence follow-up after resection. Unsorted whole RNA of tumor, nontumor lung or frozen PBMC was sequenced. The germline gives CDR1 SEHNR, CDR2 FQNEAQ (reference sequence). The CDR3 runs 18 residues. Study findings and constraints: Ubiquitous expanded tumor TCRs appeared in blood more at resection than follow-up.

The origin of this receptor is a male donor with early-stage non-small cell lung cancer. The rearrangement links TRBV7-9 to TRBJ1-6; 8 nucleotides line up with TRBD1. Material: PBMCs, obtained at follow-up. The CDR3 DNA reads TGTGTCAGCAGCTGGGGGGTACAAGGACAGGGAGCGAATTCACCCCTCCACTTT. It codes for CVSSWGVQGQGANSPLHF. The full variable domain, rest sourced from reference TRBV7-9 and TRBJ1-6, is DTGVSQNPRHKITKRGQNVTFRCDPISEHNRLYWYRQTLGQGPEFLTYFQNEAQLEKSRLLSDRFSAERPKGSFSTLEIQRTEQGDSAMYLCVSSWGVQGQGANSPLHFGNGTRLTVT.